This T cell receptor (beta chain) was profiled in a study of human T cells and chemical hapten exposure. Findings of the study overall: Donors' alopecia may make their immune response differ from healthy people's.

This clonotype was recorded many times. Its antigen is currently unknown. The time point is: patch test 1, 2 weeks after DPC sensitization. The treatment denotes: therapeutic diphenylcyclopropenone sensitization with weekly scalp DPC. People who gave samples had alopecia, were 18 to 70 years old, and were suitable for DPC. A single record per CDR3 protein comes from TCRdb applying MiXCR to the RACE reads. The table includes approximately 49,000 distinct CDR3 sequences, about a tenth detected once. Looked up from germline, CDR1 is SGHAT and CDR2 is FQNNGV. CDR3 size: 15 residues. V was clipped by 1 base and J by 4 bases; unmatched bases: 3.

The material sequenced was whole blood, taken in connection with sensitization to the hapten diphenylcyclopropenone (DPC). The TCR originated in a woman aged 45-60 years with alopecia areata. Some clones in this sample may be carry-over from other donors' samples. V is TRBV11-2 and J is TRBJ2-1; TRBD2 agrees at 8 bases. The CDR3 spells CASSLVAGTYNEQFF. As DNA, the CDR3 is TGTGCCAGCAGCTTAGTAGCGGGAACTTACAATGAGCAGTTCTTC. Complete variable domain (other parts from reference TRBV11-2 and TRBJ2-1): EAGVAQSPRYKIIEKRQSVAFWCNPISGHATLYWYQQILGQGPKLLIQFQNNGVVDDSQLPKDRFSAERLKGVDSTLKIQPAKLEDSAVYLCASSLVAGTYNEQFFGPGTRLTVL.